Listed below are T cell receptor beta chains from one sample, sequenced in a study of identical twins. TCRdb re-called the 5' RACE reads through MiXCR, storing one row per CDR3 protein. Among around 490,000 distinct CDR3 sequences, 13% to 15% were seen once, and the ten largest hold roughly 0.43%. The same specimen was also included in a second study, on yellow fever vaccine responses in identical twins.

Sequenced material: CD4+ T cells sorted from blood. Every receptor here comes from a woman between 18 and 30 years old in good health. The CDR3 runs from the conserved cysteine through the conserved F or W. Each record gives: clone size, D gene, V gene, J gene, CDR3 protein, CDR3 DNA. The D gene is left open where the match is weak. Size tells how often a clone was seen (once, few, many) or the class of an expanded clone, and some rows leave it out.

>.|TRBD1|TRBV20-1|TRBJ1-2
CSASTGQARIHGYTF
TGCAGTGCCTCGACGGGACAGGCCCGAATCCATGGCTACACCTTC
>.|.|TRBV5-1|TRBJ2-2
CASGWGANTGELFF
TGCGCCAGTGGCTGGGGGGCGAACACCGGGGAGCTGTTTTTT
>.|TRBD1|TRBV18|TRBJ1-5
CASSKGAPSNQPQHF
TGTGCCAGCTCAAAGGGGGCGCCGAGCAATCAGCCCCAGCATTTT
>.|.|TRBV7-9|TRBJ1-4
CASSSSVVGEKLFF
TGTGCCAGCAGCTCGTCAGTAGTGGGCGAAAAACTGTTTTTT
>few|.|TRBV27|TRBJ2-6
CASSFNRQGGASSGANVLTF
TGTGCCAGCAGTTTCAATAGACAGGGAGGAGCCTCCTCTGGGGCCAACGTCCTGACTTTC
>.|.|TRBV5-1|TRBJ1-1
CASRRRDEAEAFF
TGCGCCAGCAGGCGGCGGGACGAAGCTGAAGCTTTCTTT
>many|.|TRBV7-3|TRBJ2-2
CASSRTVTGELFF
TGTGCCAGCAGTCGGACAGTCACCGGGGAGCTGTTTTTT
>.|.|TRBV18|TRBJ2-1
CASSPNNNEQFF
TGTGCCAGCTCACCGAATAACAATGAGCAGTTCTTC
>many|.|TRBV12-3/TRBV12-4|TRBJ1-5
CASSRGSHQPQHF
TGTGCCAGCAGCCGAGGATCACATCAGCCCCAGCATTTT
>.|.|TRBV7-3|TRBJ2-7
CASSLWTGTQYEQYF
TGTGCCAGCAGCTTATGGACGGGAACCCAATACGAGCAGTACTTC
>few|.|TRBV7-2|TRBJ2-1
CASSLSGTRYNEQFF
TGTGCCAGCAGCTTGAGCGGCACCCGATACAATGAGCAGTTCTTC
>once|.|TRBV18|TRBJ2-2
CASSPPTGEGSGELFF
TGTGCCAGCTCACCACCGACGGGAGAAGGTTCCGGGGAGCTGTTTTTT
>.|.|TRBV25-1|TRBJ2-1
CASVLNNEQFF
TGTGCCAGCGTTCTCAACAATGAGCAGTTCTTC
>.|.|TRBV15|TRBJ2-3
CATSRDTTDTQYF
TGTGCCACCAGCAGAGATACCACAGATACGCAGTATTTT
>.|.|TRBV20-1|TRBJ2-3
CSATPGGQEGDTQYF
TGCAGTGCTACCCCCGGGGGCCAAGAGGGAGATACGCAGTATTTT
>.|TRBD2|TRBV24-1|TRBJ2-1
CATSDPSPGLAGQTEQFF
TGTGCCACCAGTGATCCAAGCCCGGGACTAGCGGGACAAACTGAGCAGTTCTTC
>few|.|TRBV20-1|TRBJ2-6
CSARDLATSADSSGANVLTF
TGCAGTGCTAGAGATCTTGCGACATCGGCCGATAGCTCTGGGGCCAACGTCCTGACTTTC
>.|.|TRBV11-2|TRBJ2-3
CASSFSPTRGGDTQYF
TGTGCCAGCAGCTTCTCCCCGACCCGGGGTGGAGATACGCAGTATTTT
>many|.|TRBV29-1|TRBJ2-7
CSAWDGGSYEQYF
TGCAGCGCGTGGGACGGAGGCTCCTACGAGCAGTACTTC
>.|.|TRBV25-1|TRBJ1-1
CASSEGTGAPTEAFF
TGTGCCAGCAGTGAGGGCACTGGGGCTCCCACTGAAGCTTTCTTT
>.|TRBD2|TRBV20-1|TRBJ2-1
CSARDRASGESYNEQFF
TGCAGTGCTAGAGATAGGGCTAGCGGGGAGAGCTACAATGAGCAGTTCTTC
>few|TRBD1|TRBV10-3|TRBJ1-2
CAITGTGSPYGYTF
TGTGCCATCACCGGGACAGGCTCCCCTTATGGCTACACCTTC
>many|.|TRBV11-2|TRBJ2-2
CASSGRAGMNTGELFF
TGTGCCAGCAGCGGTCGGGCGGGGATGAACACCGGGGAGCTGTTTTTT
>few|.|TRBV12-3/TRBV12-4|TRBJ2-2
CASSKGTNTGELFF
TGTGCCAGCTCCAAGGGAACGAACACCGGGGAGCTGTTTTTT